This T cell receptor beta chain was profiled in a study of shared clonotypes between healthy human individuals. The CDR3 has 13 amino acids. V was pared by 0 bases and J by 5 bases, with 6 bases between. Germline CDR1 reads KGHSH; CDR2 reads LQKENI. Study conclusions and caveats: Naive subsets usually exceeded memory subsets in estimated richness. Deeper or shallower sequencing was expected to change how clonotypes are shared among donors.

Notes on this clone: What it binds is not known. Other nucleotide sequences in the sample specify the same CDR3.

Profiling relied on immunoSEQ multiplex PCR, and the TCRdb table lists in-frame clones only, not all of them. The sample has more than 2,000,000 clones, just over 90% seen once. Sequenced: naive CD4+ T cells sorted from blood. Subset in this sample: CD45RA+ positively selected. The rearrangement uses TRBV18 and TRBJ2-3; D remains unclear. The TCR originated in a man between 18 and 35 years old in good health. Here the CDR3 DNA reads TGTGCCAGCTCACCACCGGCCCTAGATACGCAGTATTTT. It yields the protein CASSPPALDTQYF. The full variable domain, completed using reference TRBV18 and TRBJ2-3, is NAGVMQNPRHLVRRRGQEARLRCSPMKGHSHVYWYRQLPEEGLKFMVYLQKENIIDESGMPKERFSAEFPKEGPSILRIQQVVRGDSAAYFCASSPPALDTQYFGPGTRLTVL.